This T cell receptor (beta chain) derives from a study of Ad26.COV2.S vaccination and SARS-CoV-2 variants. Study conclusions and caveats: Quantification of TCR breadth and depth may have yielded underestimates of total T cell responses. Spike-specific TCR breadth was greater in vaccine than placebo recipients. Similar non-spike TCR breadth was observed in recipients of vaccine and of placebo.

The method was immunoSEQ multiplex PCR; TCRdb's version includes in-frame clones alone and lacks a portion of them. This table has roughly 380,000 clones, 80% to 90% appearing once. With regard to this clone: Its matching antigen is unknown.

The CDR3 sequence is 15 residues long. V was clipped by 5 bases and J by 1 base, with 13 bases between them. Per germline, CDR1 KGHSH and CDR2 LQKENI. Treatment: around 19 received Ad26.COV2.S at low or high dose, single or two shots; about 5 received placebo; per-sample allocation not given. On day 63 after the first injection, vaccine and placebo recipients gave samples. Within Boston, the person who donated was an adult of 18-55 years. The sequence derives from a person aged 18-65 years who received the Ad26.COV2.S COVID-19 vaccine or a placebo. Sequences were derived from peripheral blood, sampled in a trial of Ad26.COV2.S vaccine versus placebo. This chain uses TRBV18 with TRBJ2-3; the D gene could be TRBD1 or TRBD2 (6 bases each). The CDR3 loop is CASSSNREGTDTQYF. CDR3 sequence (DNA): TGTGCCAGCTCATCAAACAGGGAGGGCACAGATACGCAGTATTTT.